This entry is about one T cell receptor beta chain. This clone was counted a few times. No antigen is known for it. Within one base of it there is no much larger clone, and no base qualities were kept. The data originate from a study of graft-versus-host responses after intestinal transplantation (dated by TCRdb to about 2021). For the study in its entirety: Multivisceral, liver-intestinal, or isolated intestinal transplants were received by the recipients. To identify alloreactive clones, pre-transplant mixed lymphocyte reaction products were sequenced and compared with unstimulated pre-transplant donor and recipient T cells. Rather than being sequenced by the commercial service, samples from a few later patients were sequenced in-house on an Illumina MiSeq and processed with MiXCR. Donor T cell macrochimerism was defined as a peak of at least 4% donor T cells among recipient peripheral blood mononuclear cells. Graft-versus-host and host-versus-graft alloreactive T cell clones were tracked in the graft, circulation and bone marrow after intestinal transplantation using bulk TCR-beta CDR3 sequencing. A cohort of some 24 intestinal transplant recipients, including one retransplant, was enrolled, and a few patients lacking pretransplant specimens were excluded. Every recipient was given anti-thymocyte globulin induction, followed by around three years of maintenance tacrolimus and steroids. Paper-wide results and their limitations: Early after transplant, peak levels of circulating GvH clones were associated with declines in HvG clones. GvH clones were detected in recipient bone marrow, and some appeared earlier in ileal mucosa or blood, consistent with an intestinal mucosal origin. The relatively low number and heterogeneity of intestinal transplant patients limited the conclusions. Patients with donor T cell macrochimerism had high GvH to HvG T cell clonal ratios in their allografts.

From the germline V gene, CDR1 is WSHSY and CDR2 is SAAADI. The CDR3 runs 13 amino acids, cysteine and phenylalanine included. The retained sequence is limited to the CDR3, 39 bases, with the frame set at the first base. The germline V end is reduced by 6 bases and the J end by 1 base; junction bases left unmatched: 3. The time point label here, explained by the study, means: cells obtained before transplantation from donor or recipient. CD3+CD4+ and CD3+CD8+ populations were FACS-sorted from unstimulated pre-transplant donor and recipient cells taken from spleen or lymph nodes. The protocol used for the library was the immunoSEQ multiplex PCR assay. For most patients, genomic DNA was isolated using the Qiagen DNeasy Blood and Tissue Kit and was shipped frozen to Adaptive Biotechnologies for TCR sequencing. High-throughput TCR-beta CDR3 sequencing of genomic DNA from most patients was performed by Adaptive Biotechnologies. As for how the authors treated the data: Adaptive's ImmunoSEQ software was the source of the TCR sequencing data for roughly 19 patients, while a few other patients were processed with MiXCR and VDJtools. To correct CD4 versus CD8 sorting errors, any sequence found in both subsets at a frequency ratio below 5:1 was removed. CDR3 nucleotide sequences shared by donor and recipient were removed because the origin of these sequences could not be assigned. At least 2-fold expansion over unstimulated cells and a minimum CFSE-low frequency of 0.002% (template counts) or 0.001% (read counts) were required for clones to be classified as alloreactive. Clones were considered mappable if detected in sequenced pre-transplant spleen, lymph node, or MLR CFSE-low populations of the donor or recipient. Cumulative frequency of alloreactive clones was calculated as a percentage of all sequences weighted by copy number. This is the immuneACCESS table as TCRdb keeps it, with only in-frame sequences that have V and J called. A part of the clones is gone; compared with another copy, unresolved V genes explain less than half, and the rest is unexplained. The DNA was the basis for D and trimming; V, J and clone size are from that table. The sample table records about 90,000 clones; around 83% of these occur just once. The biggest ten clones account for around 0.8% of the sample.

This clonotype originated in a human donor who received an intestinal transplant. This sample comprised unstimulated CD4+ T cells sorted from spleen or lymph node cells, obtained before intestinal transplant. The sequence is built from TRBV10-2 and TRBJ2-7; 7 bases in the junction line up with TRBD1. The bases read TGCGCCAGCAGAGGGACAGCATCCTACGAGCAGTACTTC. Translated, this is CASRGTASYEQYF.